These T cell receptor beta chains were read from a single sample in a study of T cells in Graves' hyperthyroidism and ophthalmopathy. TCRdb used MiXCR to reprocess the multiplex PCR reads, holding one entry per CDR3 protein. The sample lists fewer than 600,000 distinct CDR3 sequences, 13% to 15% seen once, with roughly 14% in the top ten. Sequencing used blood. Receptors were obtained from a woman in her forties with Graves' hyperthyroidism. CDR3s include the opening cysteine and the closing phenylalanine or tryptophan. D genes are given only for firm matches. Not every row has a clone size; where given, it reads once, few, many or a size class.

clone_size j_call d_call v_call cdr3_aa cdr3_nt
few TRBJ2-3 TRBD1 TRBV25-1 CASSKGQGASDTQYF TGTGCCAGCAGTAAGGGACAGGGGGCTTCAGATACGCAGTATTTT
many TRBJ2-7 NA TRBV10-3 CAIRNGLSSYEQYF TGTGCCATCAGAAACGGCTTAAGCTCCTACGAGCAGTACTTC
NA TRBJ2-3 NA TRBV20-1 CSAGQGSDTQYF TGCAGTGCGGGGCAGGGGTCAGATACGCAGTATTTT
few TRBJ2-2 TRBD2 TRBV6-5 CASSYSRTSGRSTGELFF TGTGCCAGCAGTTACTCCCGGACTAGCGGGAGGTCCACCGGGGAGCTGTTTTTT
many TRBJ2-7 TRBD1 TRBV6-5 CASSYSGTGGYEQYF TGTGCCAGCAGTTACAGTGGGACAGGGGGGTACGAGCAGTACTTC
many TRBJ1-1 NA TRBV16 CASSQSRDEAFF TGTGCCAGCAGCCAATCACGGGATGAAGCTTTCTTT
many TRBJ1-1 NA TRBV7-9 CASSGLDRLNTEAFF TGTGCCAGCAGCGGCCTGGACAGATTGAACACTGAAGCTTTCTTT
few TRBJ2-5 TRBD1 TRBV28 CASHLSRGYQETQYF TGTGCCAGCCATTTGTCCAGGGGGTACCAAGAGACCCAGTACTTC
many TRBJ2-5 NA TRBV2 CASREGLETQYF TGTGCCAGCCGTGAGGGGTTAGAGACCCAGTACTTC
few TRBJ2-7 TRBD1 TRBV10-3 CAIRSADRGTHEQYF TGTGCCATCCGCTCCGCCGACAGGGGGACCCACGAGCAGTACTTC
NA TRBJ2-5 TRBD1 TRBV7-3 CASGLTGQETQYF TGTGCCAGCGGCTTGACAGGGCAAGAGACCCAGTACTTC
NA TRBJ2-2 NA TRBV5-1 CASHSLGDTGELFF TGCGCCAGCCACAGTCTAGGGGACACCGGGGAGCTGTTTTTT
many TRBJ2-7 TRBD1 TRBV20-1 CSASPTGGGYEQYF TGCAGTGCTAGTCCGACAGGGGGTGGGTACGAGCAGTACTTC
many TRBJ2-7 TRBD1 TRBV20-1 CSAETGQGAYEQYF TGCAGTGCCGAGACTGGACAGGGAGCCTACGAGCAGTACTTC
NA TRBJ2-1 NA TRBV6-2/TRBV6-3 CATSYFNGRYNEQFF TGTGCCACCAGTTACTTCAACGGGCGATACAATGAGCAGTTCTTC
many TRBJ2-2 NA TRBV14 CASRRDTGELFF TGTGCCAGCAGGAGGGACACCGGGGAGCTGTTTTTT
many TRBJ1-4 NA TRBV28 CASSPPTDEKLFF TGTGCCAGCAGTCCCCCGACTGACGAAAAACTGTTTTTT
many TRBJ2-7 NA TRBV12-3/TRBV12-4 CASSSRSAGGSYEQYF TGTGCCAGCAGCTCTAGGTCGGCCGGCGGCTCCTACGAGCAGTACTTC
many TRBJ2-2 TRBD1 TRBV7-9 CASSLSAGQGASTGELFF TGTGCCAGCAGCTTATCTGCGGGACAGGGGGCAAGCACCGGGGAGCTGTTTTTT
NA TRBJ2-7 NA TRBV5-1 CASRDGGYEQYF TGCGCCAGCAGAGATGGGGGCTACGAGCAGTACTTC
few TRBJ2-1 TRBD1 TRBV24-1 CATAAGTGGFNEQFF TGTGCCACTGCTGCCGGGACAGGGGGCTTCAATGAGCAGTTCTTC
many TRBJ2-3 TRBD2 TRBV27 CASGGGSGRFVDTQYF TGTGCCAGCGGTGGGGGTAGCGGGAGATTCGTTGATACGCAGTATTTT
many TRBJ1-2 NA TRBV2 CASRKAGTSYGYTF TGTGCCAGCAGGAAGGCGGGAACAAGCTATGGCTACACCTTC
once TRBJ2-1 TRBD2 TRBV5-1 CASSVAGDWKTQFF TGCGCCAGCAGTGTAGCGGGAGACTGGAAGACCCAGTTCTTC
many TRBJ2-3 NA TRBV20-1 CSARDNLVMQYF TGCAGTGCTAGAGATAACCTAGTCATGCAGTATTTT
NA TRBJ2-2 TRBD1 TRBV10-3 CAIRQTGDPGELFF TGTGCCATCAGGCAAACAGGGGACCCCGGGGAGCTGTTTTTT
NA TRBJ1-6 TRBD1 TRBV7-8 CASSPAEGQRRVDSPLHF TGTGCCAGCAGCCCAGCCGAGGGACAGCGGCGAGTGGATTCACCCCTCCACTTT
many TRBJ1-6 NA TRBV3-1 CASSQDYSPLHF TGTGCCAGCAGCCAAGATTACTCACCCCTCCACTTT
many TRBJ1-1 NA TRBV30 CAWSALGGNTEAFF TGTGCCTGGAGTGCTCTGGGTGGGAACACTGAAGCTTTCTTT
many TRBJ2-1 TRBD1 TRBV28 CATGDRGRVLNEQFF TGTGCCACTGGGGACAGGGGTCGAGTCTTGAATGAGCAGTTCTTC
many TRBJ2-4 TRBD2 TRBV28 CASSWGGGLAKNIQYF TGTGCCAGCAGTTGGGGGGGAGGGCTGGCCAAAAACATTCAGTACTTC
NA TRBJ1-1 NA TRBV28 CASSEGDGTEAFF TGTGCCAGCAGCGAAGGGGACGGTACTGAAGCTTTCTTT
NA TRBJ1-2 NA TRBV2 CASSERDVDGYTF TGTGCCAGCAGTGAAAGGGACGTAGATGGCTACACCTTC
few TRBJ2-1 TRBD2 TRBV10-2 CASSDRGAASGRDEQFF TGCGCCAGCAGTGATAGGGGAGCGGCTAGCGGGAGGGATGAGCAGTTCTTC
few TRBJ2-1 TRBD2 TRBV28 CASSSTPSTSGRAYNEQFF TGTGCCAGCAGTTCCACCCCCTCGACTAGCGGGAGGGCCTACAATGAGCAGTTCTTC